Described below is a single TCR beta chain sequence and its context. This specimen comes from a study of cytomegalovirus exposure and HLA in healthy donors. In the PCR, 60 Vbeta and 13 Jbeta primers were used. The repertoire was sequenced with immunoSEQ multiplex PCR; TCRdb's copy has only in-frame clones and lacks some. The repertoire includes tens of thousands of clones, just under 70% of them detected once, and approximately 10% sits in the top ten. V lost 6 bases, J lost 5 bases, and 3 bases stayed unmatched. From germline, CDR1 is MNHEY and CDR2 SMNVEV (reference sequence). The CDR3 is made up of 13 amino acids.

The sequence came from a woman between 25 and 40 years old in good health and CMV-seronegative. The sequencing input was PBMCs. The chain employs TRBV27 and TRBJ1-4, with 7 bases lining up with TRBD1. The CDR3 spells CASSGTVNEKLFF. CDR3 bases: TGTGCCAGCAGCGGGACAGTCAATGAAAAACTGTTTTTT.